These T cell receptor beta chains were read from a single sample in a study of blood T cell repertoires in COVID-19. The repertoire was sequenced with immunoSEQ multiplex PCR; TCRdb's copy has only in-frame clones and lacks some. The sample has about 330,000 clones, approximately 90% seen once. Sequencing was done on a sample of peripheral blood. The source of these receptors is a woman between 50 and 59 years old with active or convalescent COVID-19. Both conserved end residues are part of each CDR3. A D gene is named only where the DNA matches it firmly. Rows may omit the clone size; those that give it use once, few, many or a size class.

j_gene	d_gene	abundance	v_gene	CDR3aa	CDR3nt
TRBJ1-1	NA	NA	TRBV4-3	CASSQGGEAFF	TGCGCCAGCAGCCAGGGGGGTGAAGCTTTCTTT
TRBJ2-7	NA	once	TRBV7-2	CASSLSRGLYEQYF	TGTGCCAGCAGCTTATCTAGAGGCCTCTACGAGCAGTACTTC
TRBJ1-2	TRBD1	few	TRBV28	CASIHQDRVNGYTF	TGTGCCAGCATCCACCAGGACAGGGTTAATGGCTACACCTTC
TRBJ1-1	TRBD1	NA	TRBV7-8	CASSWDSNTEAFF	TGTGCCAGCAGCTGGGACAGCAACACTGAAGCTTTCTTT
TRBJ2-7	TRBD2	NA	TRBV7-9	CASSSSGRGYEQYF	TGTGCCAGCAGCTCTAGCGGGAGGGGATACGAGCAGTACTTC
TRBJ1-1	NA	NA	TRBV29-1	CSVDAVPEAFF	TGCAGCGTTGACGCGGTACCTGAAGCTTTCTTT
TRBJ1-1	NA	NA	TRBV28	CASSLNTAGGTEAFF	TGTGCCAGCAGTTTAAACACGGCGGGTGGCACTGAAGCTTTCTTT
TRBJ1-5	TRBD1	NA	TRBV28	CASSPRDRGPNQPQHF	TGTGCCAGCAGCCCCCGGGACAGGGGACCCAATCAGCCCCAGCATTTT
TRBJ2-7	TRBD2	NA	TRBV6-4	CASSLLAVSSYEQYF	TGTGCCAGCAGCCTACTAGCGGTCAGCTCCTACGAGCAGTACTTC
TRBJ2-7	NA	once	TRBV6-2/TRBV6-3	CASSYVHPYEQYF	TGTGCCAGCAGTTACGTACATCCCTACGAGCAGTACTTC